The 32 T cell receptor beta chains below were found in one sample sequenced in a study of blood T cell repertoires in COVID-19. Data came from immunoSEQ multiplex PCR; TCRdb stores just in-frame clones and leaves some out. The sample has 100,000 to 120,000 clones; around nine tenths are singletons. Specimen: peripheral blood. Source of these receptors: a woman between 50 and 59 years old with acute or convalescent COVID-19.

The CDR3 loop reads CASSQAGPFYEQYF. CDR3 in DNA: TGTGCCAGCAGCCAGGCGGGGCCGTTCTACGAGCAGTACTTC. This chain connects TRBV14 to TRBJ2-7, with D perhaps TRBD2 (6 bases). The length of the CDR3 is 14 residues. The V and J ends lost 3 bases and 3 bases respectively, with 12 bases between them. Per the germline V gene, CDR1 is SGHDN and CDR2 is FVKESK.

The V gene is TRBV3-1 (or the pseudogene TRBV3-2), the J gene TRBJ2-7; D gene ambiguous. Germline values: CDR1 LGHDT, CDR2 YNNKEL (reference sequence). The CDR3 has 13 amino acids. V was trimmed by 1 base and J by 3 bases, leaving 7 bases between them. The CDR3 loop reads CASSQGSVYEQYF. CDR3 coding DNA: TGTGCCAGCAGCCAAGGAAGCGTCTACGAGCAGTACTTC.

The genes are TRBV20-1 and TRBJ2-7, with D unresolved. From germline, CDR1 is DFQATT and CDR2 SNEGSKA (reference sequence). V lost 3 bases to trimming and J lost 5 bases, with 8 bases between them. The CDR3 consists of 11 residues. For the CDR3, the DNA is TGCAGTGCTAGTGTAGAGAACGAGCAGTACTTC. The encoded protein is CSASVENEQYF.

The J gene is TRBJ1-1, the V gene TRBV5-4, with D hard to call. Between the trimmed V and J ends, which lost 10 bases and 0 bases, there was a span of 13 bases. The germline V gene has CDR1 SGHNT and CDR2 YYREEE (reference sequence). This CDR3 has 13 amino acids. The CDR3 loop reads CAGERDMNTEAFF. CDR3 sequence (DNA): TGTGCCGGAGAGAGAGATATGAACACTGAAGCTTTCTTT.

The chain has TRBV5-1 and TRBJ2-1; 13 bases are a match to TRBD2. Trimming at V came to 4 bases and at J to 9 bases, leaving 4 bases not matched to a gene. The CDR3 totals 14 residues. CDR1 and CDR2 from the germline V gene are SGHRS and YFSETQ. The CDR3 DNA is TGCGCCAGCAGCCCTACTAGCGGGAGGGTTGAGCAGTTCTTC. It yields the protein CASSPTSGRVEQFF.

This sequence joins TRBV19 and TRBJ1-2; possibly TRBD1 for D (6 bases). The CDR3 is made up of 13 amino acids. V lost 5 bases and J lost 5, with 12 bases in between. Germline values: CDR1 LNHDA, CDR2 SQIVND (reference sequence). This chain's CDR3 is CASSVLGAYGYTF. DNA for the CDR3: TGTGCCAGTAGTGTTTTGGGGGCTTATGGCTACACCTTC.

J is TRBJ2-2 and V is TRBV7-2, with TRBD2 identical over 7 bases. This CDR3 region has 17 residues. Unmatched junction bases numbered 12, after V lost 5 bases and J lost 3 bases. From germline, CDR1 is SGHTA and CDR2 FQGNSA. Written as DNA, the CDR3 is TGTGCCAGCAGCCCTGCGGGCGGGAGTCCTTACACCGGGGAGCTGTTTTTT. It encodes CASSPAGGSPYTGELFF.

The chain employs TRBV7-9 and TRBJ2-5; TRBD2 matches at 11 bases. Per germline, CDR1 SEHNR and CDR2 FQNEAQ (reference sequence). This CDR3 is 14 amino acids long. V lost 3 bases, J lost 5 bases, and 2 bases stayed unmatched. CDR3 sequence (DNA): TGTGCCAGCAGCTTTAGCGGGAGGGTCGAGACCCAGTACTTC. It codes for CASSFSGRVETQYF.

This chain connects TRBV2 to TRBJ1-5, with 7 bases lining up with TRBD1. The CDR3 contains 14 residues. Losses at the gene ends were 6 bases for V and 5 bases for J; bases not matched to a gene: 7. Germline V CDR1 and CDR2: SNHLY, FYNNEI. In DNA form, the CDR3 reads TGTGCCAGCAGCACAGGGGCCGCGTATCAGCCCCAGCATTTT. Its protein product is CASSTGAAYQPQHF.

The chain joins TRBV6-6 to TRBJ2-5, with TRBD1 identical over 7 bases. The germline gives CDR1 MNHNY, CDR2 SVGAGI (reference sequence). J was trimmed by 5 bases and V by 6 bases; bases with no gene match: 3. This CDR3 is built from 12 residues. The CDR3 DNA follows: TGTGCCAGCAGCTCACAGGGGGAGACCCAGTACTTC. It yields the protein CASSSQGETQYF.

The V gene is TRBV5-4, the J gene TRBJ1-4; TRBD1 is a possible D gene (6 bases). The V and J ends lost 0 bases and 5 bases respectively, with 8 bases between them. Germline CDR1 reads SGHNT; CDR2 reads YYREEE (reference sequence). CDR3 size: 14 residues. CDR3 protein: CASSLDRVNEKLFF. The CDR3 bases are TGTGCCAGCAGCTTGGACAGGGTGAATGAAAAACTGTTTTTT.

The chain combines TRBV10-3 with TRBJ1-1; 9 nucleotides agree with TRBD1. This CDR3 region has 17 residues. Trimming cost V 2 bases and J 0 bases; bases outside gene matches: 7. Germline CDR1 is ENHRY and CDR2 is SYGVKD. The DNA of the CDR3 is TGTGCCATCAGTGAGAACACAGGGGGCGGTTTGAACACTGAAGCTTTCTTT. Translation: CAISENTGGGLNTEAFF.

This clone showed up just a few times. The chain has TRBV3-1 (or the pseudogene TRBV3-2) and TRBJ1-5; 10 positions match TRBD1. This CDR3 is built from 15 residues. Germline V gene data show CDR1 as LGHDT and CDR2 as YNNKEL (reference sequence). J lost 2 bases, V lost 4 bases, and 2 bases had no gene match. Here the CDR3 DNA reads TGTGCCAGCAGCCGGGGGACAGGGGGCAATCAGCCCCAGCATTTT. Its protein product is CASSRGTGGNQPQHF.

The J gene is TRBJ2-7, the V gene TRBV19, with 11 bases lining up with TRBD1. Germline V gene data show CDR1 as LNHDA and CDR2 as SQIVND (reference sequence). The CDR3 length is 15 residues. With 2 bases clipped from V and 4 bases from J, the junction kept 4 bases outside the gene matches. In DNA, the CDR3 is TGTGCCAGTAGTATACCGGGACAGGGGGTGTACGAGCAGTACTTC. Its translation is CASSIPGQGVYEQYF.

The chain combines TRBV7-9 with TRBJ2-1; TRBD2 matches at 7 bases. V lost 5 bases, J lost 7 bases, and 14 bases stayed unmatched. CDR1 and CDR2 from the germline V gene are SEHNR and FQNEAQ (reference sequence). The CDR3 totals 16 residues. The CDR3 DNA follows: TGTGCCAGCAGCCCGACCGGGCGGGAGTGGAATAATGAGCAGTTCTTC. This translates into CASSPTGREWNNEQFF.

CDR3 coding DNA: TGTGCCAGCAGCCGACCCGGGACCTACGAGCAGTACTTC. Its protein product is CASSRPGTYEQYF. This chain connects TRBV7-2 to TRBJ2-7; the D gene is possibly TRBD2 (5 bases). The CDR3 covers 13 residues. The V gene's germline CDR1 is SGHTA and CDR2 FQGNSA. V lost 5 bases, J lost 2 bases, and 10 bases lay in between.

V gene TRBV6-5 combines with J gene TRBJ1-2, with 7 bases lining up with TRBD1. The germline gives CDR1 MNHEY, CDR2 SVGAGI. The CDR3 has 12 amino acids. V trimming: 7 bases; J trimming: 6 bases; junction bases outside the gene matches: 5. DNA for the CDR3: TGTGCCAGCAACAGGGGCGCGAATGGCTACACCTTC. Amino acid sequence: CASNRGANGYTF.

The J gene is TRBJ1-6, the V gene TRBV15; 8 nucleotides line up with TRBD1. The CDR3 consists of 17 residues. The germline V gene encodes CDR1 LNHNV and CDR2 YYDKDF (reference sequence). The ends lost 3 bases at V and 0 bases at J; junction bases unmatched: 4. The CDR3 loop reads CATSSRDRSSYNSPLHF. The CDR3 nucleotides read TGTGCCACCAGCAGCCGGGACAGGAGCTCCTATAATTCACCCCTCCACTTT.

This rearrangement joins TRBV2 to TRBJ1-1; D remains ambiguous. Per germline, CDR1 SNHLY and CDR2 FYNNEI. V was trimmed by 1 base and J by 1 base, leaving 4 bases between them. This CDR3 has 13 amino acids. CDR3 sequence: CASSEERNTEAFF. The CDR3 DNA sequence: TGTGCCAGCAGTGAAGAGAGGAACACTGAAGCTTTCTTT.

This clone was recorded once. V and J are TRBV21-1 and TRBJ2-7; TRBD2 was called by the table and not checked on the DNA. TRBV21-1 counts as a pseudogene. The CDR3 has 17 amino acids. The CDR3 here is CASSKDGSRDYSYEQYF. The CDR3 coding sequence is TGTGCCAGCAGCAAAGACGGATCCCGGGACTACTCCTACGAGCAGTACTTC.

V is TRBV14 and J is TRBJ2-3; tentative D call: TRBD2 (6 bases). This CDR3 comprises 15 residues. Looked up from germline, CDR1 is SGHDN and CDR2 is FVKESK. The V end lost 1 base, the J end lost 7 bases, and 15 bases lay between the germline ends. DNA of the CDR3: TGTGCCAGCAGCCAAGGGAGACTAGGGGCTTATACGCAGTATTTT. Translated: CASSQGRLGAYTQYF.

The V gene is TRBV5-1, the J gene TRBJ2-1; 10 positions agree with TRBD2. J lost 7 bases, V lost 1 base, and 5 bases had no gene match. This CDR3 is 15 amino acids long. CDR1 and CDR2 from the germline V gene are SGHRS and YFSETQ. CDR3 in DNA: TGCGCCAGCAGCTTGATGCTAGCGGGAGAAAATGAGCAGTTCTTC. It codes for CASSLMLAGENEQFF.

The rearrangement uses TRBV11-3 and TRBJ2-1; 9 nucleotides match TRBD2. The CDR3 consists of 14 residues. Germline loops: CDR1 SGHNT, CDR2 YENEEA. V gave up 5 bases and J gave up 4 bases; unmatched junction bases: 3. The CDR3 nucleotides are TGTGCCAGCAGCCAGGGACTAGCATACAATGAGCAGTTCTTC. Encoded protein: CASSQGLAYNEQFF.

This chain links TRBV6-1 with TRBJ1-2; D call uncertain. The CDR3 length is 13 residues. Germline V gives CDR1 MNHNS, CDR2 SASEGT. The germline V and J ends were trimmed by 5 bases and 4 bases, with 11 bases remaining between them. The CDR3 bases are TGTGCCAGCAGTTCGACCCGAGGCTATGGCTACACCTTC. Amino acids: CASSSTRGYGYTF.

The V gene is TRBV6-1, the J gene TRBJ2-5; D uncertain. The V end was cut by 2 bases, the J end by 2 bases, with 9 bases between. Germline CDR1 reads MNHNS; CDR2 reads SASEGT. The CDR3 totals 14 residues. The CDR3 reads CASSEWNSQETQYF. DNA for the CDR3: TGTGCCAGCAGTGAATGGAACAGTCAAGAGACCCAGTACTTC.

This chain connects TRBV10-1 to TRBJ2-3; the D gene is possibly TRBD2 (5 bases). CDR1 is WNHNN, CDR2 SYGVQD, per germline (reference sequence). V lost 3 bases, J lost 1 base, and 11 bases lay in between. This CDR3 region has 15 residues. Here the CDR3 reads CASSDRGWGTDTQYF. The CDR3 nucleotides are TGCGCCAGCAGTGACCGGGGATGGGGCACAGATACGCAGTATTTT.

This rearrangement joins TRBV2 to TRBJ1-5; possible D gene TRBD1, 5 bases. The CDR3 is 14 residues long. The germline CDR1 and CDR2 sequences are SNHLY and FYNNEI. The germline V and J ends were trimmed by 4 bases and 4 bases, with 11 bases remaining between them. In nucleotides, the CDR3 is TGTGCCAGCAGTGGAGGGGACTTTAATCAGCCCCAGCATTTT. It specifies CASSGGDFNQPQHF.

The V call is TRBV2, the J call TRBJ1-1; D might be TRBD1 (5 bases). Germline-derived CDR1 and CDR2 are SNHLY and FYNNEI. The CDR3 loop spans 12 amino acids. V was pared by 3 bases and J by 3 bases, with 5 bases between. As DNA, the CDR3 is TGTGCCAGCAGTGACAGGGACACTGAAGCTTTCTTT. Its protein product is CASSDRDTEAFF.

The chain couples TRBV7-6 to TRBJ2-1, with 9 bases identical to TRBD2. Per germline, CDR1 SGHVS and CDR2 FNYEAQ. CDR3 length: 15 amino acids. J was trimmed by 6 bases and V by 3 bases; bases with no gene match: 6. CDR3 sequence (DNA): TGTGCCAGCAGCTTTAAAGCGGGAGGTATCAATGAGCAGTTCTTC. Its protein product is CASSFKAGGINEQFF.

V and J are TRBV6-6 and TRBJ2-3, with D perhaps matching TRBD2 (6 bases). CDR3 length equals 12 residues. Deletions cut 5 bases from V and 6 bases from J, with 9 bases between. CDR1 MNHNY and CDR2 SVGAGI come from the germline V gene (reference sequence). CDR3 nucleotides: TGTGCCAGCAGTACCCTAGCGGATACGCAGTATTTT. Translating it yields CASSTLADTQYF.

The chain joins TRBV30 to TRBJ2-2; 7 bases map to TRBD1. V shed 4 bases and J 6 bases; nucleotides not matched to a gene: 2. Germline assignment: CDR1 GTSNPN and CDR2 SVGIG (reference sequence). This CDR3 has 12 residues. The CDR3 region is CAWTRGPGELFF. The CDR3 DNA is TGTGCCTGGACGAGGGGGCCCGGGGAGCTGTTTTTT.

This sequence joins TRBV9 and TRBJ2-1; D is possibly TRBD2 (6 bases). Germline assignment: CDR1 SGDLS and CDR2 YYNGEE. The CDR3 contains 16 residues. V lost 3 bases and J 4 bases, leaving 17 bases between the germline ends. The CDR3 bases are TGTGCCAGCAGCGGAGACCGGGACTCCCTTTACAATGAGCAGTTCTTC. Its protein is CASSGDRDSLYNEQFF.